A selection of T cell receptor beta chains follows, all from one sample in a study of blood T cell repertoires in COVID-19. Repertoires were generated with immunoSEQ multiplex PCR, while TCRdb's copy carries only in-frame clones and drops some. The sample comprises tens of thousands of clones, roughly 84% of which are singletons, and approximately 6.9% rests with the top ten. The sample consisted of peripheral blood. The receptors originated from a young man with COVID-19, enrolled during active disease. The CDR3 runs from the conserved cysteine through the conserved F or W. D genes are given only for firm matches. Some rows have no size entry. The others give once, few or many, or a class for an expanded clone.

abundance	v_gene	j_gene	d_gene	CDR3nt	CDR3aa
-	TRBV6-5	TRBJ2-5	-	TGTGCCAGCAGCCCCGACAGGGTGCGGGGGACCCAGTACTTC	CASSPDRVRGTQYF
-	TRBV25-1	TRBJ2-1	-	TGTGCCAGCAGTGAATCAACTCGCGAGCAGTTCTTC	CASSESTREQFF
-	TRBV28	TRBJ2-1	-	TGTGCCAGCACCGTTAGCGGTAGCTCCTACAATGAGCAGTTCTTC	CASTVSGSSYNEQFF
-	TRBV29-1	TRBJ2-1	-	TGCAGCGTGGACTATCCGAACTACAATGAGCAGTTCTTC	CSVDYPNYNEQFF
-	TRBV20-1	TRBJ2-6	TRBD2	TGCAGTGCTAGTTCTGCGGGAGCTGGGGCCAACGTCCTGACTTTC	CSASSAGAGANVLTF
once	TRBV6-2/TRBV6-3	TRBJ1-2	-	TGTGCCAGCAGTTACTCGATGAGGTCTAACTATGGCTACACCTTC	CASSYSMRSNYGYTF
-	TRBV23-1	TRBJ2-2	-	TGCGCCAGCAGTCAATCTGCCAGGGGAGGGTGCAGGGACACCGGGGAGCTGTTTTTT	CASSQSARGGCRDTGELFF
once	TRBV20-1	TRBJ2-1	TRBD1	TGCAGTGCTAGTCGACAGGGGAATGAGCAGTTCTTC	CSASRQGNEQFF
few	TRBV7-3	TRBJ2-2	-	TGTGCCAGCAGCTTAGAGGGAACCGGGGAGCTGTTTTTT	CASSLEGTGELFF
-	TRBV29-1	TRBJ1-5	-	TGCAGCGTTGGAGGAGACAATCAGCCCCAGCATTTT	CSVGGDNQPQHF